These 20 T cell receptor beta chains came from one sample sequenced in a study of shared clonotypes between healthy human individuals. The assay was immunoSEQ multiplex PCR, and TCRdb's table has in-frame clones only and misses some. The data contain hundreds of thousands of clones, roughly 72% of them seen just once; the ten biggest clones take up around 12%. The sequencing sample was made of PBMCs. The receptors were gathered from a woman in her thirties or forties in good health. Some clones in this sample may be carry-over from other donors' samples.

V usage is TRBV7-9 and J usage is TRBJ1-2, with D tentatively TRBD1 (6 bases). Germline loops: CDR1 SEHNR, CDR2 FQNEAQ (reference sequence). The CDR3 spans 14 residues. The V end lost 1 base, the J end lost 5 bases, and 11 bases lay between the germline ends. The CDR3 sequence is CASSLGTAEYGYTF. The CDR3 DNA follows: TGTGCCAGCAGCTTAGGGACAGCAGAATATGGCTACACCTTC.

V and J are TRBV4-2 and TRBJ2-1; 7 bases align to TRBD1. J was trimmed by 4 bases and V by 2 bases; bases with no gene match: 5. This CDR3 spans 15 amino acids. The germline gives CDR1 LGHNA, CDR2 YNFKEQ. The CDR3 is CASSQPGQPYNEQFF. As DNA, the CDR3 is TGTGCCAGCAGCCAACCGGGACAGCCTTACAATGAGCAGTTCTTC.

This clone was picked up one time. The CDR3 bases are TGTGCCAGCAGACAAGTTCCCAGAGGCTACACCTTC. This gives the protein CASRQVPRGYTF. The rearrangement uses TRBV28 and TRBJ1-2, with D unresolved. V was pared by 6 bases and J by 8 bases, with 13 bases between. The CDR3 spans 12 residues. Germline CDR1 and CDR2: MDHEN and SYDVKM.

This chain joins TRBV7-2 and TRBJ2-3; no firm D call. The V gene lost 3 bases and the J gene lost 0 bases, with 7 bases spanning the gap. Looked up from germline, CDR1 is SGHTA and CDR2 is FQGNSA. The CDR3 sequence is 14 residues long. The CDR3 loop reads CASSFGPSTDTQYF. CDR3 DNA sequence: TGTGCCAGCAGCTTTGGTCCTAGCACAGATACGCAGTATTTT.

The chain has TRBV4-3 and TRBJ2-5; D may be TRBD2 (5 bases). There are 15 residues in the CDR3. CDR1 and CDR2 (germline): LGHNA, YSLEER. Trimming removed 0 bases from V and 8 bases from J, with 16 bases in between. The CDR3 coding sequence is TGCGCCAGCAGCCAAGATAGGGCGGGCCGAGTTACCCAGTACTTC. This translates into CASSQDRAGRVTQYF.

The chain couples TRBV27 to TRBJ2-2; 8 bases line up with TRBD2. The CDR3 contains 16 residues. The V gene end was trimmed by 7 bases and the J gene end by 5 bases; junction bases not matched to a gene: 12. Per germline, CDR1 MNHEY and CDR2 SMNVEV (reference sequence). This chain's CDR3 is CASNTWGAGETGELFF. The CDR3, as DNA: TGTGCCAGCAACACATGGGGAGCGGGAGAAACCGGGGAGCTGTTTTTT.

The V call is TRBV9, the J call TRBJ2-1; 11 nucleotides agree with TRBD2. The CDR3 is 17 residues long. Germline CDR1 is SGDLS and CDR2 is YYNGEE. The J segment lost 3 bases and the V segment lost 3 bases, leaving 8 bases of the junction unmatched. For the CDR3, the DNA is TGTGCCAGCAGCGAGAAACCACTAGCGGGGGTCTACAATGAGCAGTTCTTC. Amino acid sequence: CASSEKPLAGVYNEQFF. The variable domain in full, completed from reference TRBV9 and TRBJ2-1, reads DSGVTQTPKHLITATGQRVTLRCSPRSGDLSVYWYQQSLDQGLQFLIQYYNGEERAKGNILERFSAQQFPDLHSELNLSSLELGDSALYFCASSEKPLAGVYNEQFFGPGTRLTVL.

As to this clone: This may stem from a read error, because a much larger clone lies one nucleotide away. Other DNA sequences within the sample encode an identical CDR3. The V and J genes are TRBV11-2 and TRBJ1-1; D ambiguous. Germline V lookup: CDR1 SGHAT, CDR2 FQNNGV. This CDR3 spans 11 amino acids. Trimming left V 3 bases short and J 1 base short, with 0 bases between. The CDR3 DNA sequence: TGTGCCAGCAGCTTGAACACTGAAGCTTTCTTT. It specifies CASSLNTEAFF.

This sequence joins TRBV5-4 and TRBJ2-7; 10 positions match TRBD1. The CDR3 totals 17 residues. Germline values: CDR1 SGHNT, CDR2 YYREEE (reference sequence). V was pared by 1 base and J by 8 bases, with 15 bases of the junction left unmatched. In DNA, the CDR3 is TGTGCCAGCAGCTTGAGACCGGGACAGGGGACCCCCTTTCAGCAGTACTTC. Translated: CASSLRPGQGTPFQQYF.

This clone showed up many times. The identical CDR3 is also encoded by other nucleotide sequences in the sample. The gene calls are TRBV9 and TRBJ2-5; possible D gene TRBD2, 6 bases. Trimming cost V 0 bases and J 3 bases, with 6 bases left between them. Germline CDR1 and CDR2: SGDLS and YYNGEE. CDR3 length: 13 amino acids. In nucleotides, the CDR3 is TGTGCCAGCAGCGTAGGGGGGGAAGAGACCCAGTACTTC. Translating gives CASSVGGEETQYF.

The chain links TRBV9 to TRBJ2-1; D is possibly TRBD2 (6 bases). This CDR3 has 15 residues. Germline CDR1 and CDR2: SGDLS and YYNGEE. The V and J ends lost 0 bases and 3 bases respectively, with 10 bases between them. In nucleotides, the CDR3 is TGTGCCAGCAGCGTAGTGGCGGAGGGCTACAATGAGCAGTTCTTC. Its translation is CASSVVAEGYNEQFF.

The chain links TRBV18 to TRBJ2-1, with 15 nucleotides matching TRBD2. The germline gives CDR1 KGHSH, CDR2 LQKENI. The CDR3 runs to 17 residues. Germline trimming cut 5 bases from V and 9 bases from J; bases unmatched to any gene: 11. This chain's CDR3 is CASSGTSGRPGSLEQFF. The CDR3 coding sequence is TGTGCCAGCTCAGGGACTAGCGGGAGGCCGGGGTCCCTTGAGCAGTTCTTC. The variable domain in full, completed from reference TRBV18 and TRBJ2-1, reads NAGVMQNPRHLVRRRGQEARLRCSPMKGHSHVYWYRQLPEEGLKFMVYLQKENIIDESGMPKERFSAEFPKEGPSILRIQQVVRGDSAAYFCASSGTSGRPGSLEQFFGPGTRLTVL.

This clone was counted a few times. The genes are TRBV20-1 and TRBJ1-1; a weak D match, TRBD1 (5 bases). Trimming took off 5 bases at V and 7 bases at J, with 11 bases between the two ends. Germline assignment: CDR1 DFQATT and CDR2 SNEGSKA (reference sequence). CDR3 length equals 11 residues. The CDR3: CSAHQGDEAFF. CDR3 nucleotides: TGCAGTGCTCATCAGGGAGATGAAGCTTTCTTT.

The V gene is TRBV5-4, the J gene TRBJ2-3, with 10 bases lining up with TRBD2. CDR1 is SGHNT and CDR2 is YYREEE in the germline V gene (reference sequence). The V segment lost 3 bases and the J segment 6 bases; nucleotides outside the gene matches: 4. The CDR3 contains 14 residues. The CDR3 region has the DNA TGTGCCAGCAGCTCCAGCGGGAGGGCGGATACGCAGTATTTT. Amino acids: CASSSSGRADTQYF.

The chain is built from TRBV11-2 and TRBJ2-1; D call uncertain. V lost 2 bases to trimming and J lost 5 bases, with 10 bases between them. The CDR3 loop spans 14 amino acids. Germline V gene lookup returns CDR1 SGHAT and CDR2 FQNNGV. CDR3 in DNA: TGTGCCAGCAGCTTACTCCCGGTTAACAATGAGCAGTTCTTC. Protein product: CASSLLPVNNEQFF.

The V call is TRBV10-3, the J call TRBJ1-1, with no clear D. The V and J ends lost 1 base and 0 bases respectively, with 6 bases between them. The germline gives CDR1 ENHRY, CDR2 SYGVKD. This CDR3 is 14 amino acids long. The CDR3 sequence is CAISEYSMNTEAFF. As DNA, the CDR3 is TGTGCCATCAGTGAGTACAGCATGAACACTGAAGCTTTCTTT.

The V and J genes are TRBV5-1 and TRBJ1-1; 7 bases match TRBD1. CDR3 length: 16 residues. The J segment lost 8 bases and the V segment lost 4 bases, leaving 17 bases of the junction unmatched. Germline V CDR1 and CDR2: SGHRS, YFSETQ. The CDR3 protein is CASSTQTGSSFGEAFF. In nucleotides, the CDR3 is TGCGCCAGCAGCACACAGACAGGGTCTAGCTTCGGAGAAGCTTTCTTT.

This chain links TRBV5-4 with TRBJ1-1; D is undetermined. The V gene lost 1 base and the J gene lost 5 bases, with 6 bases spanning the gap. The CDR3 covers 12 residues. CDR1 and CDR2 from the germline V gene are SGHNT and YYREEE (reference sequence). The CDR3: CASSLKGTEAFF. In DNA form, the CDR3 reads TGTGCCAGCAGCTTGAAGGGAACTGAAGCTTTCTTT.

The V gene is TRBV19, the J gene TRBJ1-1; D gene uncertain. This CDR3 has 14 amino acids. Germline V lookup: CDR1 LNHDA, CDR2 SQIVND (reference sequence). V gave up 3 bases and J gave up 0 bases, with 8 bases separating them. The CDR3 protein is CASSMWQLNTEAFF. CDR3 in DNA: TGTGCCAGTAGTATGTGGCAATTGAACACTGAAGCTTTCTTT.

This sequence joins TRBV7-9 and TRBJ2-1; 8 nucleotides agree with TRBD2. Trimming removed 1 base from V and 3 bases from J; junction bases left unmatched: 2. This CDR3 region has 15 residues. CDR1 and CDR2 (germline): SEHNR, FQNEAQ (reference sequence). CDR3 DNA sequence: TGTGCCAGCAGCTTAGAGCGGGAGATCTACAATGAGCAGTTCTTC. This gives the protein CASSLEREIYNEQFF.